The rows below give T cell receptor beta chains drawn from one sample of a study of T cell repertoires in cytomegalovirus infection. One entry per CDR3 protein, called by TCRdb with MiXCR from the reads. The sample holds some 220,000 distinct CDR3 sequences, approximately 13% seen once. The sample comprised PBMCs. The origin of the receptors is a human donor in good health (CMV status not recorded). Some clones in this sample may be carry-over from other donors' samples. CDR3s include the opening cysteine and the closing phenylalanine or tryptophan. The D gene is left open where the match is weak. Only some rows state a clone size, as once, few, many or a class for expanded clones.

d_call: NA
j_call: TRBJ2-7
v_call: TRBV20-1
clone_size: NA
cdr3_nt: TGCAGTGCTAGAGGGGTTGGGGCAGGTCCGACCTACGAGCAGTACTTC
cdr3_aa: CSARGVGAGPTYEQYF

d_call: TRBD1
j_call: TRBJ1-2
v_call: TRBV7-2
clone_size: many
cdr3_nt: TGTGCCAGCAGCTCTGACAGGGTTAACTATGGCTACACCTTC
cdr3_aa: CASSSDRVNYGYTF

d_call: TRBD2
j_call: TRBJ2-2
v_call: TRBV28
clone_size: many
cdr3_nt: TGTGCCAGCAGAACCCCGTCTAGCGGGAGTGGCGGGGAGCTGTTTTTT
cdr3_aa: CASRTPSSGSGGELFF

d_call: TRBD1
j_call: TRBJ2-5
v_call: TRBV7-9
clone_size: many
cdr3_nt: TGTGCCAGCGCCGTTGGGACAGGGGGCTTCGAGACCCAGTACTTC
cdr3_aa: CASAVGTGGFETQYF

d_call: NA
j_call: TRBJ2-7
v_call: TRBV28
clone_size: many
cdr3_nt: TGTGCCAGCAGTTTATTTGAGTGGTCAGGGACGAACGAGCAGTACTTC
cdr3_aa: CASSLFEWSGTNEQYF

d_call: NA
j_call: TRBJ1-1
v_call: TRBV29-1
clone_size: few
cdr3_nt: TGCAGCGTGGAGGACAGTGAAGCTTTCTTT
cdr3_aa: CSVEDSEAFF

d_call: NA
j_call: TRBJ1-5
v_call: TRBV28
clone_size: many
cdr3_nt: TGTGCCAGCAGTCCCGGAGGCAATCAGCCCCAGCATTTT
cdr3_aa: CASSPGGNQPQHF

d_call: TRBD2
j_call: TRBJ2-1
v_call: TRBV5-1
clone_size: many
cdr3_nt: TGCGCCAGCAGCCTGAAGCGGGGAACTTACAATGAGCAGTTCTTC
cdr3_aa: CASSLKRGTYNEQFF

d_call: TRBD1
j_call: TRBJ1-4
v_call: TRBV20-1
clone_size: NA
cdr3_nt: TGCAGTGCTAGAGACATACAGGGGACTAATGAAAAACTGTTTTTT
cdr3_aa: CSARDIQGTNEKLFF

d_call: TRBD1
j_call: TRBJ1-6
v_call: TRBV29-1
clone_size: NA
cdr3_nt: TGCAGCGTCGGACAGGGGGGGGACTCACCCCTCCACTTT
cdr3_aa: CSVGQGGDSPLHF

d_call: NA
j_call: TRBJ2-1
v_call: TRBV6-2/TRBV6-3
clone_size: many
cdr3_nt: TGTGCCATCGACGTGCCCAATTTCAATGAGCAGTTCTTC
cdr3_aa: CAIDVPNFNEQFF

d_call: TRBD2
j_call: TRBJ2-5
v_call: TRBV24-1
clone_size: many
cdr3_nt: TGTGCCACCAGTTCGGCGGGAGGGAAGACCCAGTACTTC
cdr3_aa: CATSSAGGKTQYF

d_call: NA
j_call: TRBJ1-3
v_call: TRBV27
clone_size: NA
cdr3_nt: TGTGCCAGCAGTCTGAGGCCCGGAAACACCATATATTTT
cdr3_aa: CASSLRPGNTIYF

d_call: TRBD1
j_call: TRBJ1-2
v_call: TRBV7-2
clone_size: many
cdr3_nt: TGTGCCAGCAGCCCAGGGGGCGAGGGCTACACCTTC
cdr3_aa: CASSPGGEGYTF

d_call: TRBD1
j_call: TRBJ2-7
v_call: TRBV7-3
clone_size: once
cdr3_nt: TGTGCCAGCAGCTCCGAGGAAGGGGGCCCCTACGAGCAGTACTTC
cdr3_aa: CASSSEEGGPYEQYF

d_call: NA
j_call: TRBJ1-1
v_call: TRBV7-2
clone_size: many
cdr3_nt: TGTGCCAGCAGCTTAGAGGGCAGCGCGAACACTGAAGCTTTCTTT
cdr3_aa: CASSLEGSANTEAFF

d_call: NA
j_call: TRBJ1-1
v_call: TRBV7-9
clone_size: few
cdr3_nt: TGTGCCAGCAGCTTTGGGGCTGGAGGGGAAGCTTTCTTT
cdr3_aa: CASSFGAGGEAFF

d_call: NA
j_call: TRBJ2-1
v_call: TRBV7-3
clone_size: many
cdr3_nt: TGTGCCAGCAGCTCTGAACTAGACAATGAGCAGTTCTTC
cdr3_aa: CASSSELDNEQFF

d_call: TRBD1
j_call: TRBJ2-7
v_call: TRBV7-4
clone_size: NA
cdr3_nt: TGTGCCAGCACCCGAGGGGACAGGGTGGATGAGCAGTACTTC
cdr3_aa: CASTRGDRVDEQYF

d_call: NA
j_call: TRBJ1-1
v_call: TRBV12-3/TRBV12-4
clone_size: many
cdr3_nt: TGTGCCAGCAGTTTAAGGTTCGGGGAAACTGAAGCTTTCTTT
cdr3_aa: CASSLRFGETEAFF

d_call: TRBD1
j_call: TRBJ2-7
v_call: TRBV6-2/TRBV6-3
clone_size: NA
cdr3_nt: TGTGCCAGCAGTGCCTTCCCCACGACGGGACAGGTCTACGAGCAGTACTTC
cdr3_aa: CASSAFPTTGQVYEQYF

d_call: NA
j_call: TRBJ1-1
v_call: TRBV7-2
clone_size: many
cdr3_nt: TGTGCCAGCAGCCCCGATAGTCAGAGCACTGAAGCTTTCTTT
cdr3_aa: CASSPDSQSTEAFF

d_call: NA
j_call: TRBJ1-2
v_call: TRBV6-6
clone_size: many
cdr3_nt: TGTGCCAGCAGTTACGGGAAGACGGGATTCCTAGGCTACACCTTC
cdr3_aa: CASSYGKTGFLGYTF

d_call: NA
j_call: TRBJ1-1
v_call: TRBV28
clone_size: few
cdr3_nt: TGTGCCAGCTGCCTAACCGGGAGGGTCGCTGAAGCTTTCTTT
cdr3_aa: CASCLTGRVAEAFF

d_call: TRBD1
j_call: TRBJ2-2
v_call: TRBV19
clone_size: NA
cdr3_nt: TGTGCCAGTAGTCCAACAGGGGTCAACACCGGGGAGCTGTTTTTT
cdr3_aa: CASSPTGVNTGELFF

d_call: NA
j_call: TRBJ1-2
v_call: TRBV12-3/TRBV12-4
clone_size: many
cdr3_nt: TGTGCCAGCAGTACGGACAGCTATGGCTACACCTTC
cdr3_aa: CASSTDSYGYTF

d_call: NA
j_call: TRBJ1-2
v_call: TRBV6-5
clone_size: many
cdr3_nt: TGTGCCAGCAGTTACTCTAGGAACAGGGTGGATGGCTACACCTTC
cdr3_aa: CASSYSRNRVDGYTF

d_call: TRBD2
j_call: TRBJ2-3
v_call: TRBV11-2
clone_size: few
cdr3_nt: TGTGCCAGCAGCTTAGATCGGGGGGGATCCACTAGCACAGATACGCAGTATTTT
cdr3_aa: CASSLDRGGSTSTDTQYF

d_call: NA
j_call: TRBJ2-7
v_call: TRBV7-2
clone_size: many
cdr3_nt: TGTGCCAGCAGCTTAGATGGCGGCCTCTACGAGCAGTACTTC
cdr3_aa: CASSLDGGLYEQYF

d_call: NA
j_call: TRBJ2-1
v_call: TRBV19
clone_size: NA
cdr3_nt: TGTGCCAGTAGTATCCCCGGTAAAAGTGAGCAGTTCTTC
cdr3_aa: CASSIPGKSEQFF

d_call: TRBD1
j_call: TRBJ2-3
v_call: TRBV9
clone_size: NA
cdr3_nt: TGTGCCAGCAGCGCCTCAACAGGGGGAGATACGCAGTATTTT
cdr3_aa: CASSASTGGDTQYF

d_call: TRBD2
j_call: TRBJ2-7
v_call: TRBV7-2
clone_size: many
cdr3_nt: TGTGCCAGCAGCTTAGAACGGGGAGGGGCCTACGAGCAGTACTTC
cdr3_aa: CASSLERGGAYEQYF

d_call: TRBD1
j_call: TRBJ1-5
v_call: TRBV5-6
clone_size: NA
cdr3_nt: TGTGCCAGCAGCGGGGGGACAGGCGCCTTCAATCAGCCCCAGCATTTT
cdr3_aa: CASSGGTGAFNQPQHF

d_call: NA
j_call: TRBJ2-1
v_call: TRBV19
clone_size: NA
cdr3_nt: TGTGCCAGTAGTACCACGGGACACATCTACAATAAGCAGTTCTTC
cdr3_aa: CASSTTGHIYNKQFF

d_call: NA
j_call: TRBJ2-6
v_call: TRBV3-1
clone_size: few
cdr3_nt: TGTGCCAGCAGCCAAGAGATCGGGGCCAACGTCCTGACTTTC
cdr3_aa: CASSQEIGANVLTF

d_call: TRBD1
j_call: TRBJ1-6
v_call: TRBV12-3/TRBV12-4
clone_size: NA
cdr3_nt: TGTGCCAGCAGTCCCTCCCGGACAGGAAATTCACCCCTCCACTTT
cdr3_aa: CASSPSRTGNSPLHF

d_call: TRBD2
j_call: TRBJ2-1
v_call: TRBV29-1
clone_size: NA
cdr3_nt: TGCAGCGTTGGTTTAGCGGGAGTCACCAATGAGCAGTTCTTC
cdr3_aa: CSVGLAGVTNEQFF

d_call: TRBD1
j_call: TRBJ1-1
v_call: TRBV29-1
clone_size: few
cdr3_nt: TGCAGCGCCTCGACAGGGTACGACACTGAAGCTTTCTTT
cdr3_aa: CSASTGYDTEAFF

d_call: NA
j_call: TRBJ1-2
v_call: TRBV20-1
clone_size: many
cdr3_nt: TGCAGTGCTAGAACCTCACAAGATAACTATGGCTACACCTTC
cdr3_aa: CSARTSQDNYGYTF

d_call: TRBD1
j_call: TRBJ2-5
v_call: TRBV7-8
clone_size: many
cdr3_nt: TGTGCCAGCAGCGTCGGCAGAACCGGACAGGCGCAAGAGACCCAGTACTTC
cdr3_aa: CASSVGRTGQAQETQYF

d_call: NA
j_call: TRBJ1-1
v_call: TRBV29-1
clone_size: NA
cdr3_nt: TGCAGCGCCACCATTGCGGGGGCGTGGACTGAAGCTTTCTTT
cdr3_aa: CSATIAGAWTEAFF

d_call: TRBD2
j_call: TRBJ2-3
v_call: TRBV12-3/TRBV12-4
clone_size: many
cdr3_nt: TGTGCCAGCAGATTTAGCGGGATGACCACAGATACGCAGTATTTT
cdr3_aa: CASRFSGMTTDTQYF

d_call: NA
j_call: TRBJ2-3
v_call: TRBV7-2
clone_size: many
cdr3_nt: TGTGCCAGCAGCTCCCGAGGACAGTTTCCTAGCACAGATACGCAGTATTTT
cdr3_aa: CASSSRGQFPSTDTQYF

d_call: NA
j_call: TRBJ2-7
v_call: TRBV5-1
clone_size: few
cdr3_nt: TGCGCCAGCAGCCTCCGGACAGCCTACGAGCAGTACTTC
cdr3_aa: CASSLRTAYEQYF

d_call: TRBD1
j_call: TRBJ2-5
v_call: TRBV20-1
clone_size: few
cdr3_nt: TGCAGTGCTAGGGACGACAGGGGCGAAGAGACCCAGTACTTC
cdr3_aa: CSARDDRGEETQYF

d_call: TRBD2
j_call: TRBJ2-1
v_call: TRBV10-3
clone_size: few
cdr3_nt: TGTGCCATCAGTGAGTCGACGGCGACTAGCGGGAGTTTCAATGAGCAGTTCTTC
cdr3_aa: CAISESTATSGSFNEQFF

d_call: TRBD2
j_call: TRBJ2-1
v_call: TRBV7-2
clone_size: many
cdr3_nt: TGTGCCAGCAGCTTACTAGCGGGGGCCAATGAGCAGTTCTTC
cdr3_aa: CASSLLAGANEQFF

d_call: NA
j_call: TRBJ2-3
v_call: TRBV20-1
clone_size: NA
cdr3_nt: TGCAGTGCTAGTCGGCTCCCAAGAGGGACAGATACGCAGTATTTT
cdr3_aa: CSASRLPRGTDTQYF

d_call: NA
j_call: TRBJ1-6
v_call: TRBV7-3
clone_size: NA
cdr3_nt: TGTGCCAGCAGCTTAGAACAGAATAATTCACTCCTCCACTTT
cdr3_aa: CASSLEQNNSLLHF

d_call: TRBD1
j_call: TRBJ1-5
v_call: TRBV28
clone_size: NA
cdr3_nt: TGTGCCACTCTTGAGGGAGGGACAGGTGGTGGCAATCAGCCCCAGCATTTT
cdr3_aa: CATLEGGTGGGNQPQHF

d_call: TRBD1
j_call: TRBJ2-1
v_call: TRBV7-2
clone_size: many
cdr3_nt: TGTGCCAGCACTAAAGGACCGGACAGGCGCCAAAATGAGCAGTTCTTC
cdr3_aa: CASTKGPDRRQNEQFF

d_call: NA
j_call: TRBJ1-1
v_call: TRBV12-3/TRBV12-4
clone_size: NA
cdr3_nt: TGTGCCAGCAGTTTAGGGGAAGAGGGACTCGGAAAAGCTTTCTTT
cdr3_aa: CASSLGEEGLGKAFF

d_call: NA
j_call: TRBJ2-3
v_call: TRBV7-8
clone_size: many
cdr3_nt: TGTGCCAGCAGCTTGGTCTTGTCTAGCACAGATACGCAGTATTTT
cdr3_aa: CASSLVLSSTDTQYF

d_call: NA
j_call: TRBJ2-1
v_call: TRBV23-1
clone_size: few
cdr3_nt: TGCGCCAGCAGTCAGGCGATGCATGAGCAGTTCTTC
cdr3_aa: CASSQAMHEQFF

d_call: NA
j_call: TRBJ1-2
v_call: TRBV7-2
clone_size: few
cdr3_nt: TGTGCCAGCAGCTTTAACAGTTGGGGCTACACCTTC
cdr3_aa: CASSFNSWGYTF

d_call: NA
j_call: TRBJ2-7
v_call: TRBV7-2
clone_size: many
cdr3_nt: TGTGCCAGCAGCTTAGTGGCCCTCTACGAGCAGTACTTC
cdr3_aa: CASSLVALYEQYF

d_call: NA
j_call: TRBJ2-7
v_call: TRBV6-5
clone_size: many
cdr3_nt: TGTGCCAGCAGTTATACTGGCGGCAGCTCCTACGAGCAGTACTTC
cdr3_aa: CASSYTGGSSYEQYF

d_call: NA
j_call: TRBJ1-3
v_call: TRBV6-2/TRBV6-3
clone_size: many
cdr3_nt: TGTGCCAGCAGTTATAAACCGGTCGGCTCTGGAAACACCATATATTTT
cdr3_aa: CASSYKPVGSGNTIYF

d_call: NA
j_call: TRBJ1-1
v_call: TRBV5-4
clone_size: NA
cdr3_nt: TGTGCCAGCACCCCGTTCGGGGGCGCCTTGAACACTGAAGCTTTCTTT
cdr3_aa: CASTPFGGALNTEAFF